The entry below gives a single T cell receptor beta chain sequence along with its context. Its antigen is not identified. These data belong to a study of beta chain features in type 1 diabetes. Overall study results and limits: People with Type 1 diabetes carried modestly yet significantly shorter TCRB CDR3s in all four CD4+ subsets.

A single heparinised blood sample, averaging approximately 116 mL, was obtained per donor. Reverse transcribing all isolated RNA meant expressed TCRB transcripts were sequenced. Assay used: immunoSEQ multiplex PCR; TCRdb lists only in-frame clones, some missing. The sample contains about 640,000 clones, 9.5% to 15% of which appear only once. The sample taken for sequencing was naive CD4+ T cells from blood. The TCR comes from a young man with type 1 diabetes.

The CDR3 DNA reads as TGTGCCTTTTCGGACAGCCTTAATCAGCCCCAGCATTTT. Protein sequence: CAFSDSLNQPQHF. V is TRBV30 and J is TRBJ1-5, with TRBD1 as a possible D gene (6 bases). With 7 bases removed from V and 4 bases from J, the gap between germline ends came to 14 bases. The CDR3 has 13 amino acids. Per the germline V gene, CDR1 is GTSNPN and CDR2 is SVGIG (reference sequence).